This T cell receptor beta chain was identified during a study of T cell responses to AZD1222 COVID-19 vaccine. Findings and caveats of the study: Donors were mostly white British, more females; clonal diversity possibly underestimated. Only a handful of individuals given AZD1222 were seropositive at baseline.

For this clone: No antigen is known for it.

The table came from immunoSEQ multiplex PCR; TCRdb's copy has only in-frame clones and leaves some out. The sample has roughly 120,000 clones, approximately 92% seen once. CDR3 length: 14 amino acids. Trimming pared 0 bases from V and 5 bases from J, leaving 12 bases between. Per germline, CDR1 SGHRS and CDR2 YFSETQ. This clonotype was obtained from an adult in good health. This rearrangement joins TRBV5-1 to TRBJ2-7, with D perhaps TRBD2 (5 bases). This sample comprised peripheral blood, obtained on day 0 of AZD1222 vaccination. The chain's CDR3 is CASSLVLEGDEQYF. For the CDR3, the DNA is TGCGCCAGCAGCTTGGTTCTTGAGGGCGACGAGCAGTACTTC.